These T cell receptor beta chains were read from a single sample in a study of a mutant IDH1 vaccine in newly diagnosed glioma. Repertoires were generated with immunoSEQ multiplex PCR, while TCRdb's copy carries only in-frame clones and drops some. The sample lists roughly 70,000 clones, about 86% occurring once. The input for sequencing was PBMCs, taken from a glioma patient treated with radiotherapy, temozolomide or both. These receptors came from a man aged 25 to 45 with glioma. The CDR3 runs from the conserved cysteine through the conserved F or W. Each record gives: clone size, V gene, J gene, D gene, CDR3 protein, CDR3 DNA. The D gene is left open where the match is weak. Not all rows give a size; the values are once, few, many and, for expanded clones, a class.

clone_size: -; v_call: TRBV18; j_call: TRBJ2-5; d_call: -; cdr3_aa: CASSPNQGDQETQYF; cdr3_nt: TGTGCCAGCTCACCAAATCAGGGAGATCAAGAGACCCAGTACTTC
clone_size: -; v_call: TRBV6-5; j_call: TRBJ1-2; d_call: -; cdr3_aa: CASRETVSPYGYTF; cdr3_nt: TGTGCCAGCAGGGAGACAGTTTCCCCTTATGGCTACACCTTC
clone_size: -; v_call: TRBV4-1; j_call: TRBJ2-7; d_call: TRBD1; cdr3_aa: CASSQERQGRYEQYF; cdr3_nt: TGCGCCAGCAGCCAAGAGAGACAGGGCCGCTACGAGCAGTACTTC
clone_size: -; v_call: TRBV7-9; j_call: TRBJ2-1; d_call: TRBD2; cdr3_aa: CASSFKAGGPAGQFF; cdr3_nt: TGTGCCAGCAGCTTCAAAGCGGGGGGCCCAGCGGGGCAGTTCTTC
clone_size: -; v_call: TRBV27; j_call: TRBJ1-3; d_call: -; cdr3_aa: CASSIRAAGGTIYF; cdr3_nt: TGTGCCAGCAGTATCCGGGCCGCCGGTGGAACCATATATTTT
clone_size: -; v_call: TRBV5-1; j_call: TRBJ1-3; d_call: -; cdr3_aa: CASSLDSAYSGNTIYF; cdr3_nt: TGCGCCAGCAGCTTGGATTCGGCGTACTCTGGAAACACCATATATTTT
clone_size: few; v_call: TRBV5-5; j_call: TRBJ1-1; d_call: -; cdr3_aa: CASSLNRGEAFF; cdr3_nt: TGTGCCAGCAGCTTGAATCGAGGTGAAGCTTTCTTT
clone_size: few; v_call: TRBV5-1; j_call: TRBJ2-5; d_call: -; cdr3_aa: CASSLPGRGQETQYF; cdr3_nt: TGCGCCAGCAGCTTGCCCGGACGAGGCCAAGAGACCCAGTACTTC
clone_size: -; v_call: TRBV19; j_call: TRBJ2-7; d_call: TRBD1; cdr3_aa: CASGQVYEQYF; cdr3_nt: TGTGCCAGTGGACAGGTCTACGAGCAGTACTTC
clone_size: -; v_call: TRBV29-1; j_call: TRBJ2-1; d_call: -; cdr3_aa: CSGLLRPGSNNEQFF; cdr3_nt: TGCAGCGGCTTATTGCGGCCTGGTTCAAACAATGAGCAGTTCTTC
clone_size: once; v_call: TRBV5-6; j_call: TRBJ1-1; d_call: -; cdr3_aa: CASSWGTPGNTEAFF; cdr3_nt: TGTGCCAGCAGCTGGGGGACACCAGGGAACACTGAAGCTTTCTTT
clone_size: -; v_call: TRBV5-1; j_call: TRBJ2-2; d_call: -; cdr3_aa: CASSFLEVTGELFF; cdr3_nt: TGCGCCAGCAGCTTCTTGGAGGTCACCGGGGAGCTGTTTTTT
clone_size: -; v_call: TRBV20-1; j_call: TRBJ1-2; d_call: -; cdr3_aa: CSARPNYGYTF; cdr3_nt: TGCAGTGCTAGACCCAACTATGGCTACACCTTC
clone_size: -; v_call: TRBV5-1; j_call: TRBJ1-2; d_call: TRBD1; cdr3_aa: CASSLQDRAGGYTF; cdr3_nt: TGCGCCAGCAGCTTACAAGACAGGGCGGGCGGCTACACCTTC
clone_size: -; v_call: TRBV6-1; j_call: TRBJ1-5; d_call: -; cdr3_aa: CASRAWNQPQHF; cdr3_nt: TGTGCCAGCAGGGCTTGGAATCAGCCCCAGCATTTT
clone_size: -; v_call: TRBV28; j_call: TRBJ1-1; d_call: -; cdr3_aa: CASSFGLGAGNTEAFF; cdr3_nt: TGTGCCAGCAGTTTTGGTCTCGGGGCTGGAAACACTGAAGCTTTCTTT
clone_size: -; v_call: TRBV7-9; j_call: TRBJ1-1; d_call: -; cdr3_aa: CASKLTVLTEAFF; cdr3_nt: TGTGCCAGCAAGCTTACCGTGCTCACTGAAGCTTTCTTT
clone_size: once; v_call: TRBV5-6; j_call: TRBJ1-1; d_call: -; cdr3_aa: CASGLIRGNTEAFF; cdr3_nt: TGTGCCAGCGGACTCATCAGGGGGAACACTGAAGCTTTCTTT
clone_size: -; v_call: TRBV9; j_call: TRBJ2-1; d_call: -; cdr3_aa: CASMGAEPNNEQFF; cdr3_nt: TGTGCCAGCATGGGCGCAGAGCCGAACAATGAGCAGTTCTTC
clone_size: once; v_call: TRBV28; j_call: TRBJ1-3; d_call: -; cdr3_aa: CASSPGGVRNTIYF; cdr3_nt: TGTGCCAGCAGTCCGGGAGGGGTCAGAAACACCATATATTTT
clone_size: -; v_call: TRBV14; j_call: TRBJ1-3; d_call: -; cdr3_aa: CASSNRRLFGNTIYF; cdr3_nt: TGTGCCAGCAGCAACAGGAGGTTGTTTGGAAACACCATATATTTT
clone_size: -; v_call: TRBV27; j_call: TRBJ1-2; d_call: -; cdr3_aa: CASSLVANYGYTF; cdr3_nt: TGTGCCAGCAGTTTAGTAGCTAACTATGGCTACACCTTC
clone_size: -; v_call: TRBV4-2; j_call: TRBJ2-5; d_call: -; cdr3_aa: CASSPMGLSGETQYF; cdr3_nt: TGTGCCAGCAGCCCCATGGGACTCTCCGGAGAGACCCAGTACTTC
clone_size: -; v_call: TRBV30; j_call: TRBJ2-7; d_call: -; cdr3_aa: CAGRLEYEQYF; cdr3_nt: TGTGCCGGGAGGTTGGAATACGAGCAGTACTTC
clone_size: -; v_call: TRBV13; j_call: TRBJ2-6; d_call: TRBD1; cdr3_aa: CASSRTGAGANVLTF; cdr3_nt: TGTGCCAGCTCCCGGACAGGGGCTGGGGCCAACGTCCTGACTTTC
clone_size: -; v_call: TRBV7-9; j_call: TRBJ2-6; d_call: TRBD1; cdr3_aa: CASSVNRGNVLTF; cdr3_nt: TGTGCCAGCAGCGTCAACAGGGGAAACGTCCTGACTTTC
clone_size: once; v_call: TRBV7-8; j_call: TRBJ1-1; d_call: -; cdr3_aa: CASSHYRDSNTEAFF; cdr3_nt: TGTGCCAGCAGCCATTACAGAGACTCGAACACTGAAGCTTTCTTT
clone_size: -; v_call: TRBV9; j_call: TRBJ1-2; d_call: TRBD1; cdr3_aa: CASSSGQGNYGYTF; cdr3_nt: TGTGCCAGCAGCAGCGGACAGGGGAACTATGGCTACACCTTC
clone_size: few; v_call: TRBV20-1; j_call: TRBJ1-1; d_call: -; cdr3_aa: CSAVPIVEAFF; cdr3_nt: TGCAGTGCTGTTCCAATCGTTGAAGCTTTCTTT
clone_size: -; v_call: TRBV6-1; j_call: TRBJ2-7; d_call: TRBD1; cdr3_aa: CASRGDRMPYEQYF; cdr3_nt: TGTGCCAGCAGGGGGGACAGGATGCCCTACGAGCAGTACTTC
clone_size: -; v_call: TRBV6-5; j_call: TRBJ1-1; d_call: -; cdr3_aa: CASSYEGGTEAFF; cdr3_nt: TGTGCCAGCAGTTACGAAGGGGGCACTGAAGCTTTCTTT
clone_size: once; v_call: TRBV4-2; j_call: TRBJ2-7; d_call: -; cdr3_aa: CASSQGTEYSYEQYF; cdr3_nt: TGTGCCAGCAGCCAAGGGACAGAGTACTCCTACGAGCAGTACTTC
clone_size: -; v_call: TRBV7-9; j_call: TRBJ2-7; d_call: -; cdr3_aa: CASRPPWDNSDEQYF; cdr3_nt: TGTGCCAGCAGACCACCTTGGGACAACTCCGACGAGCAGTACTTC
clone_size: -; v_call: TRBV4-1; j_call: TRBJ2-3; d_call: -; cdr3_aa: CASSQEAGLNTDTQYF; cdr3_nt: TGCGCCAGCAGCCAAGAGGCAGGACTCAACACAGATACGCAGTATTTT
clone_size: -; v_call: TRBV30; j_call: TRBJ2-7; d_call: TRBD1; cdr3_aa: CAWSQTDRGIVEQYF; cdr3_nt: TGTGCCTGGAGTCAAACGGACAGGGGAATTGTCGAGCAGTACTTC
clone_size: -; v_call: TRBV9; j_call: TRBJ2-1; d_call: TRBD2; cdr3_aa: CASSVEGLASDEQFF; cdr3_nt: TGTGCCAGCAGCGTAGAGGGACTAGCTTCCGATGAGCAGTTCTTC
clone_size: -; v_call: TRBV5-4; j_call: TRBJ1-6; d_call: -; cdr3_aa: CASSLASSPLHF; cdr3_nt: TGTGCCAGCAGCTTGGCCAGTTCACCCCTCCACTTT
clone_size: -; v_call: TRBV5-1; j_call: TRBJ1-4; d_call: TRBD1; cdr3_aa: CASSLVPGGGKLFF; cdr3_nt: TGCGCCAGCAGCTTGGTCCCAGGGGGCGGAAAACTGTTTTTT
clone_size: -; v_call: TRBV2; j_call: TRBJ2-1; d_call: -; cdr3_aa: CASQPQGNEQFF; cdr3_nt: TGTGCCAGCCAACCGCAAGGGAATGAGCAGTTCTTC
clone_size: -; v_call: TRBV5-1; j_call: TRBJ1-4; d_call: -; cdr3_aa: CASSARQQTNEKLFF; cdr3_nt: TGCGCCAGCAGCGCAAGACAGCAAACTAATGAAAAACTGTTTTTT
clone_size: -; v_call: TRBV9; j_call: TRBJ2-7; d_call: -; cdr3_aa: CASSVGQSSYEQYF; cdr3_nt: TGTGCCAGCAGCGTAGGACAGAGCTCCTACGAGCAGTACTTC
clone_size: -; v_call: TRBV20-1; j_call: TRBJ2-7; d_call: -; cdr3_aa: CSATDRYEQYF; cdr3_nt: TGCAGTGCTACTGACAGGTACGAGCAGTACTTC
clone_size: -; v_call: TRBV7-2; j_call: TRBJ2-1; d_call: -; cdr3_aa: CASSLGTGVSYNEQFF; cdr3_nt: TGTGCCAGCAGCTTAGGTACCGGGGTGTCCTACAATGAGCAGTTCTTC
clone_size: -; v_call: TRBV11-2; j_call: TRBJ2-1; d_call: -; cdr3_aa: CASSWDRGSYSEQFF; cdr3_nt: TGTGCCAGCAGCTGGGACCGCGGCTCCTACAGTGAGCAGTTCTTC
clone_size: once; v_call: TRBV7-2; j_call: TRBJ2-1; d_call: TRBD2; cdr3_aa: CASNLLAELYNEQFF; cdr3_nt: TGTGCCAGCAATTTACTAGCGGAACTGTACAATGAGCAGTTCTTC
clone_size: once; v_call: TRBV19; j_call: TRBJ1-6; d_call: TRBD1; cdr3_aa: CASSANKKQGKSSPLHF; cdr3_nt: TGTGCCAGTAGTGCCAACAAGAAACAGGGGAAATCGTCACCCCTCCACTTT
clone_size: once; v_call: TRBV13; j_call: TRBJ1-2; d_call: -; cdr3_aa: CASSPRGANGYTF; cdr3_nt: TGTGCCAGCAGCCCTCGGGGGGCGAATGGCTACACCTTC
clone_size: -; v_call: TRBV23-1; j_call: TRBJ2-7; d_call: -; cdr3_aa: CASSQSSARDNLAYEQYF; cdr3_nt: TGCGCCAGCAGTCAATCGTCAGCCAGGGACAATCTCGCCTACGAGCAGTACTTC
clone_size: -; v_call: TRBV7-9; j_call: TRBJ1-6; d_call: -; cdr3_aa: CASSYFYGTSSNSPLHF; cdr3_nt: TGTGCCAGCAGTTACTTTTATGGCACATCTTCTAATTCACCCCTCCACTTT
clone_size: -; v_call: TRBV27; j_call: TRBJ2-3; d_call: TRBD2; cdr3_aa: CASSDWTSGGHRTQYF; cdr3_nt: TGTGCCAGCAGCGACTGGACTAGCGGGGGGCACCGAACGCAGTATTTT
clone_size: -; v_call: TRBV29-1; j_call: TRBJ2-1; d_call: -; cdr3_aa: CSVGAGGTYNEQFF; cdr3_nt: TGCAGCGTTGGTGCTGGGGGCACCTACAATGAGCAGTTCTTC
clone_size: -; v_call: TRBV11-2; j_call: TRBJ2-7; d_call: TRBD1; cdr3_aa: CASSLESRGPYEQYF; cdr3_nt: TGTGCCAGCAGCTTGGAAAGCAGGGGGCCATACGAGCAGTACTTC
clone_size: -; v_call: TRBV6-1; j_call: TRBJ2-3; d_call: -; cdr3_aa: CASSPQQGDTDTQYF; cdr3_nt: TGTGCCAGCAGTCCCCAACAGGGTGACACAGATACGCAGTATTTT
clone_size: -; v_call: TRBV6-5; j_call: TRBJ1-2; d_call: TRBD1; cdr3_aa: CASMPQGGNYGYTF; cdr3_nt: TGTGCCAGCATGCCACAGGGGGGAAACTATGGCTACACCTTC
clone_size: -; v_call: TRBV10-1; j_call: TRBJ2-1; d_call: TRBD1; cdr3_aa: CASSRTGGGEQFF; cdr3_nt: TGCGCCAGCAGTCGGACAGGGGGAGGTGAGCAGTTCTTC